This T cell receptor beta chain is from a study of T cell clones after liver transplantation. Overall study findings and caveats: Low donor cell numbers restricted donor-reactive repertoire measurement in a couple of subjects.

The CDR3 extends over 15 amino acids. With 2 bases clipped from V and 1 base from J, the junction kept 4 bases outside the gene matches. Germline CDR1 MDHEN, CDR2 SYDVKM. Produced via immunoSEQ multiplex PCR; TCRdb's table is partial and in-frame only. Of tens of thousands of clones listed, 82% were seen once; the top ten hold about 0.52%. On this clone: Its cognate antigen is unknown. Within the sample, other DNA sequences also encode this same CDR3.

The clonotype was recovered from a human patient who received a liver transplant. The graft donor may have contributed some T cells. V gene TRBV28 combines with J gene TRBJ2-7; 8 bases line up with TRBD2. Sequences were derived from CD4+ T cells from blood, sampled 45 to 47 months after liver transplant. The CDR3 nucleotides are TGTGCCAGCAGTTTAGGAACTAGCGGTTCCTACGAGCAGTACTTC. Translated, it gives CASSLGTSGSYEQYF.